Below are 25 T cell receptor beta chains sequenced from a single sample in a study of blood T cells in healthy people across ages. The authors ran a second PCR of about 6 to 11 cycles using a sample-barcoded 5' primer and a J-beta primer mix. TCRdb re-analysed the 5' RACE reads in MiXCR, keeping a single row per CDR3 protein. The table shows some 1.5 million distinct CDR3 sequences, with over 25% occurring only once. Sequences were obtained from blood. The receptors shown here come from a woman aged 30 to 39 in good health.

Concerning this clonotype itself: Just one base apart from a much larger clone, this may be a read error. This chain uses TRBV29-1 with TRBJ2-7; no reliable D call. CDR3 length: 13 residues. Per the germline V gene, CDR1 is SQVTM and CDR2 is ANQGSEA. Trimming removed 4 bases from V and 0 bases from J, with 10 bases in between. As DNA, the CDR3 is TGCAGCGTTGTTCGTCCGTCCTCCTACGAGCAGTACTTC. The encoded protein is CSVVRPSSYEQYF.

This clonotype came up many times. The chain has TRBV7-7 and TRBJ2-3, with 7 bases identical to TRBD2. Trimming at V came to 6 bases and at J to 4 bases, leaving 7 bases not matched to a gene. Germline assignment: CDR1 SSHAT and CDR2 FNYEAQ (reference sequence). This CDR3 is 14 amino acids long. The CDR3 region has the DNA TGTGCCAGCAGTTCCTCTCGGGGGGCAGATACGCAGTATTTT. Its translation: CASSSSRGADTQYF.

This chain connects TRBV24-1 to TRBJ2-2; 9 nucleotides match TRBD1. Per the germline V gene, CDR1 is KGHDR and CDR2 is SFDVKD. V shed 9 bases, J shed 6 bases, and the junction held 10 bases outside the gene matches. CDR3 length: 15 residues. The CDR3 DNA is TGTGCCACCTCCCGGGCGGGACAGGGACCCGGGGAGCTGTTTTTT. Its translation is CATSRAGQGPGELFF.

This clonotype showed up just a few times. The CDR3 DNA sequence: TGTGCCAGTAGTATAGGGGCAGGGGGCGCGAGGACCGGGGAGCTGTTTTTT. This gives the protein CASSIGAGGARTGELFF. J is TRBJ2-2 and V is TRBV19; 8 nucleotides align to TRBD1. The CDR3 has 17 residues. With 1 base clipped from V and 5 bases from J, the junction kept 9 bases outside the gene matches. Germline V lookup: CDR1 LNHDA, CDR2 SQIVND (reference sequence).

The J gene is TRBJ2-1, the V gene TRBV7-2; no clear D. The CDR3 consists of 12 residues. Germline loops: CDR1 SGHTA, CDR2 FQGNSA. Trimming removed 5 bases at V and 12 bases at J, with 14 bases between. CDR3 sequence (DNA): TGTGCCAGCAGCCAAAGACCTGTAGGGCAGTTCTTC. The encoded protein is CASSQRPVGQFF.

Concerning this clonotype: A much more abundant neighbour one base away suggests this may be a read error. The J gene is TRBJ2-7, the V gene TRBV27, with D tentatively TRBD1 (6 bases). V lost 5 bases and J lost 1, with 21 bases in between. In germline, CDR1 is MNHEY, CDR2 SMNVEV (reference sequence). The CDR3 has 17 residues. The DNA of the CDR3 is TGTGCCAGCAGTCCACTTATCATCGGGACAAGATCCTACGAGCAGTACTTC. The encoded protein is CASSPLIIGTRSYEQYF.

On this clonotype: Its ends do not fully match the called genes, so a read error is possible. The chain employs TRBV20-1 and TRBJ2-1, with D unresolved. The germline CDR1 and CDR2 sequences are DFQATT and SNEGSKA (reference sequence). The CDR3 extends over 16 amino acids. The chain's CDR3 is CSARDRGRSPYNEQFF. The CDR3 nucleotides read TGCAGCGCTAGAGATCGCGGCCGCAGCCCCTACAATGAGCAGTTCTTC.

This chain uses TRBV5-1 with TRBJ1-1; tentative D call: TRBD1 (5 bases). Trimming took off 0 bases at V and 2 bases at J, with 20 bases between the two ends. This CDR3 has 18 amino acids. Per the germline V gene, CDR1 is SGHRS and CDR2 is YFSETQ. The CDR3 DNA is TGCGCCAGCAGCTTGGCCAACGGCCCCCCGGGGCCCAACACTGAAGCTTTCTTT. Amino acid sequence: CASSLANGPPGPNTEAFF.

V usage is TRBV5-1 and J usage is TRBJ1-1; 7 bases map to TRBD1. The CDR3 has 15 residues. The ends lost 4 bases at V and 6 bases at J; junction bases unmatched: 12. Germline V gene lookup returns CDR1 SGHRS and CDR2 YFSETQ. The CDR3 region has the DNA TGCGCCAGCAGCCATAGACAGGGAAGGGTGGCTGAAGCTTTCTTT. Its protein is CASSHRQGRVAEAFF.

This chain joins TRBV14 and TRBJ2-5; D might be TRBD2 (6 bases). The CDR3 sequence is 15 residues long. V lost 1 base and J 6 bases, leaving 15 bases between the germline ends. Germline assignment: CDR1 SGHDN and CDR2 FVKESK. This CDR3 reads CASSQAVGGIQTQYF. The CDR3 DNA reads TGTGCCAGCAGCCAAGCCGTCGGCGGGATTCAGACCCAGTACTTC.

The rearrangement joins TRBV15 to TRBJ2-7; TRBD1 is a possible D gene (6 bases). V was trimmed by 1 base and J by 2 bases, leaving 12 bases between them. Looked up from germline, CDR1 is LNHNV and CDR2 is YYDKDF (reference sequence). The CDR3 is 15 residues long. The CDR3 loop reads CATSRGPAGAYEQYF. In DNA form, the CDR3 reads TGTGCCACCAGCAGAGGCCCCGCAGGGGCCTACGAGCAGTACTTC.

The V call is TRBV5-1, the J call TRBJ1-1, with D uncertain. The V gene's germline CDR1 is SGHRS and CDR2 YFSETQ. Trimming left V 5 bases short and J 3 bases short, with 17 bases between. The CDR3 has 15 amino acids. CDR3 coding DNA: TGCGCCAGCAGTGCTCAATTCGGTCGGGACACTGAAGCTTTCTTT. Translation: CASSAQFGRDTEAFF. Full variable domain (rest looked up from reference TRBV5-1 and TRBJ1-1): KAGVTQTPRYLIKTRGQQVTLSCSPISGHRSVSWYQQTPGQGLQFLFEYFSETQRNKGNFPGRFSGRQFSNSRSEMNVSTLELGDSALYLCASSAQFGRDTEAFFGQGTRLTVV.

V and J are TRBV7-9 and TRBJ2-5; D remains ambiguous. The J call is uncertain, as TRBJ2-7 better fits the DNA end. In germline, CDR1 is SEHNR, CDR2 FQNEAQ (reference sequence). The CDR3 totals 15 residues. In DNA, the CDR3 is TGTGCCAGCAGCTTGGGGTCGGATCGGCGGTTCGAGCAGTACTTC. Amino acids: CASSLGSDRRFEQYF.

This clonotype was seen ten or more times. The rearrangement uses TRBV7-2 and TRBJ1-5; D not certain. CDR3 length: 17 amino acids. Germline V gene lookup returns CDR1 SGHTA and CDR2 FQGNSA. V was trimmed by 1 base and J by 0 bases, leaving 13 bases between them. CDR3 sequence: CASSLVLTPYSNQPQHF. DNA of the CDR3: TGTGCCAGCAGCTTAGTTCTGACACCTTATAGCAATCAGCCCCAGCATTTT.

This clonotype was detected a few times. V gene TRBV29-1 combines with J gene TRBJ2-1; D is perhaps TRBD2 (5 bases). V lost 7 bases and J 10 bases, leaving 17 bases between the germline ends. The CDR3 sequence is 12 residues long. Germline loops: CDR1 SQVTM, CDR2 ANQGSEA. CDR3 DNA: TGCAGCGCATCCGGGGATTCCTACGAGCAGTTCTTC. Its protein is CSASGDSYEQFF.

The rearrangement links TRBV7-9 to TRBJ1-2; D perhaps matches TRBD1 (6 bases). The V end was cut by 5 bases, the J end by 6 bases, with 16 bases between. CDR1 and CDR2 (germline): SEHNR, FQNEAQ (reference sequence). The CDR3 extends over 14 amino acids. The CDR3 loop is CASSRGAGEDGYTF. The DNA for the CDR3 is TGTGCCAGCAGCCGGGGGGCAGGAGAAGATGGCTACACCTTC.

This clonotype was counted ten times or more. This CDR3 reads CASSFFGPQGYEQYF. The CDR3 bases are TGTGCCAGCAGTTTTTTCGGCCCGCAGGGCTACGAGCAGTACTTC. This chain connects TRBV12-3 or TRBV12-4 to TRBJ2-7; tentative D call: TRBD1 (5 bases). The CDR3 is 15 amino acids. Trimming left V 3 bases short and J 3 bases short, with 15 bases between.

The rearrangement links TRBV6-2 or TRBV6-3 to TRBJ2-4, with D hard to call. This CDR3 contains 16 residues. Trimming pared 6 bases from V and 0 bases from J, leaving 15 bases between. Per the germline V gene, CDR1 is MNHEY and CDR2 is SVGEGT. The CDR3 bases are TGTGCCAGCAGCTGGCTCCACGGTCTAGCCAAAAACATTCAGTACTTC. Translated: CASSWLHGLAKNIQYF.

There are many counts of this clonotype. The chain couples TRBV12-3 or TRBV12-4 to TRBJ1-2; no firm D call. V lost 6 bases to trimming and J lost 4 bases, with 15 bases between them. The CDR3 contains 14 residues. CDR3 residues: CASRPEPGLYGYTF. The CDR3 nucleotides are TGTGCCAGCAGACCCGAGCCCGGGCTCTATGGCTACACCTTC.

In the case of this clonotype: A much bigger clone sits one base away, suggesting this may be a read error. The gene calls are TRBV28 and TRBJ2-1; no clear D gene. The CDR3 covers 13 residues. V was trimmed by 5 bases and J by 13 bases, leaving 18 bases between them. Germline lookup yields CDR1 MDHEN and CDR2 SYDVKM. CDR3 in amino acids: CASSQSDKETQFF. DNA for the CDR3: TGTGCCAGCAGTCAATCAGACAAGGAGACCCAGTTCTTC.

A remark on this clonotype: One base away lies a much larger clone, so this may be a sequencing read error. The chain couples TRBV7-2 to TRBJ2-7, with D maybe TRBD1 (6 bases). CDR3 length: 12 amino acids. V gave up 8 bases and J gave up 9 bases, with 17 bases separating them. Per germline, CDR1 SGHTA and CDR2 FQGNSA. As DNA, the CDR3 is TGTGCCAGCGGGCCTCAGGGGACGGGGCAGTACTTC. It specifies CASGPQGTGQYF.

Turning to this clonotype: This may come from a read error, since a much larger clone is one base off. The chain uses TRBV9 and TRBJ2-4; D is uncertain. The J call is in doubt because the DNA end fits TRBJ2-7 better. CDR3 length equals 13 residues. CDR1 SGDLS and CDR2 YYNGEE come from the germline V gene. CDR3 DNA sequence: TGTGCCAGCAGCGTAGCCCGTATCCACGAGCAGTACTTC. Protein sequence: CASSVARIHEQYF.

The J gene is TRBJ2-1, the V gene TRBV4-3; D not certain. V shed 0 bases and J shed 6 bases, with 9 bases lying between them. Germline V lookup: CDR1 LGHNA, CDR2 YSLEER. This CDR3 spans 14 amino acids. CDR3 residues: CASSQEARRNEQFF. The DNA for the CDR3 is TGCGCCAGCAGCCAAGAGGCCCGACGCAATGAGCAGTTCTTC.

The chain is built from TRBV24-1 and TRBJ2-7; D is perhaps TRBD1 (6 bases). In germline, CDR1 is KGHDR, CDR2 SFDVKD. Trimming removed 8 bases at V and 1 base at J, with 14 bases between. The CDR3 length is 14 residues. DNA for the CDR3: TGTGCCACCAAACCGGACAGCCTATCCTACGAGCAGTACTTC. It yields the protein CATKPDSLSYEQYF.

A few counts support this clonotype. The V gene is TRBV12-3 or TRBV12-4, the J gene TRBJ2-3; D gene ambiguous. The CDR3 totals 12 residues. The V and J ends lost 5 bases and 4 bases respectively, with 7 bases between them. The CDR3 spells CASSGVADTQYF. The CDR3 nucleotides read TGTGCCAGCAGTGGAGTGGCAGATACGCAGTATTTT.